This T cell receptor (beta chain) derives from a study of CD8+CD57+ T cells in acquired aplastic anemia. Profiling of TCR beta VDJ combinations and CDR3 sequences used genomic DNA as template. Via MiXCR, TCRdb re-called the reads, giving one row per CDR3 protein. The table includes about 180,000 distinct CDR3 sequences, more than 60% detected once. Individuals selected for sequencing had exhibited CD8+CD57+ cell expansion on flow cytometry. Germline CDR1 is MGHDK and CDR2 is SYGVNS. The CDR3 totals 13 residues. The V and J ends lost 5 bases and 6 bases, in that order; junction bases with no gene match: 4. This clonotype has only one observation.

This clonotype was sampled from a human donor with aplastic anemia. This chain links TRBV25-1 with TRBJ2-1, with 7 bases that match TRBD2. Sequencing input: sorted CD4+, CD8+, or CD8+CD57+ T cells (not recorded which) from PBMCs. DNA of the CDR3: TGTGCCAGCAGTAGCGGGGCCGGCAATGAGCAGTTCTTC. This translates into CASSSGAGNEQFF. Using reference TRBV25-1 and TRBJ2-1 for the parts outside the CDR3, the full variable domain is EADIYQTPRYLVIGTGKKITLECSQTMGHDKMYWYQQDPGMELHLIHYSYGVNSTEKGDLSSESTVSRIRTEHFPLTLESARPSHTSQYLCASSSGAGNEQFFGPGTRLTVL.